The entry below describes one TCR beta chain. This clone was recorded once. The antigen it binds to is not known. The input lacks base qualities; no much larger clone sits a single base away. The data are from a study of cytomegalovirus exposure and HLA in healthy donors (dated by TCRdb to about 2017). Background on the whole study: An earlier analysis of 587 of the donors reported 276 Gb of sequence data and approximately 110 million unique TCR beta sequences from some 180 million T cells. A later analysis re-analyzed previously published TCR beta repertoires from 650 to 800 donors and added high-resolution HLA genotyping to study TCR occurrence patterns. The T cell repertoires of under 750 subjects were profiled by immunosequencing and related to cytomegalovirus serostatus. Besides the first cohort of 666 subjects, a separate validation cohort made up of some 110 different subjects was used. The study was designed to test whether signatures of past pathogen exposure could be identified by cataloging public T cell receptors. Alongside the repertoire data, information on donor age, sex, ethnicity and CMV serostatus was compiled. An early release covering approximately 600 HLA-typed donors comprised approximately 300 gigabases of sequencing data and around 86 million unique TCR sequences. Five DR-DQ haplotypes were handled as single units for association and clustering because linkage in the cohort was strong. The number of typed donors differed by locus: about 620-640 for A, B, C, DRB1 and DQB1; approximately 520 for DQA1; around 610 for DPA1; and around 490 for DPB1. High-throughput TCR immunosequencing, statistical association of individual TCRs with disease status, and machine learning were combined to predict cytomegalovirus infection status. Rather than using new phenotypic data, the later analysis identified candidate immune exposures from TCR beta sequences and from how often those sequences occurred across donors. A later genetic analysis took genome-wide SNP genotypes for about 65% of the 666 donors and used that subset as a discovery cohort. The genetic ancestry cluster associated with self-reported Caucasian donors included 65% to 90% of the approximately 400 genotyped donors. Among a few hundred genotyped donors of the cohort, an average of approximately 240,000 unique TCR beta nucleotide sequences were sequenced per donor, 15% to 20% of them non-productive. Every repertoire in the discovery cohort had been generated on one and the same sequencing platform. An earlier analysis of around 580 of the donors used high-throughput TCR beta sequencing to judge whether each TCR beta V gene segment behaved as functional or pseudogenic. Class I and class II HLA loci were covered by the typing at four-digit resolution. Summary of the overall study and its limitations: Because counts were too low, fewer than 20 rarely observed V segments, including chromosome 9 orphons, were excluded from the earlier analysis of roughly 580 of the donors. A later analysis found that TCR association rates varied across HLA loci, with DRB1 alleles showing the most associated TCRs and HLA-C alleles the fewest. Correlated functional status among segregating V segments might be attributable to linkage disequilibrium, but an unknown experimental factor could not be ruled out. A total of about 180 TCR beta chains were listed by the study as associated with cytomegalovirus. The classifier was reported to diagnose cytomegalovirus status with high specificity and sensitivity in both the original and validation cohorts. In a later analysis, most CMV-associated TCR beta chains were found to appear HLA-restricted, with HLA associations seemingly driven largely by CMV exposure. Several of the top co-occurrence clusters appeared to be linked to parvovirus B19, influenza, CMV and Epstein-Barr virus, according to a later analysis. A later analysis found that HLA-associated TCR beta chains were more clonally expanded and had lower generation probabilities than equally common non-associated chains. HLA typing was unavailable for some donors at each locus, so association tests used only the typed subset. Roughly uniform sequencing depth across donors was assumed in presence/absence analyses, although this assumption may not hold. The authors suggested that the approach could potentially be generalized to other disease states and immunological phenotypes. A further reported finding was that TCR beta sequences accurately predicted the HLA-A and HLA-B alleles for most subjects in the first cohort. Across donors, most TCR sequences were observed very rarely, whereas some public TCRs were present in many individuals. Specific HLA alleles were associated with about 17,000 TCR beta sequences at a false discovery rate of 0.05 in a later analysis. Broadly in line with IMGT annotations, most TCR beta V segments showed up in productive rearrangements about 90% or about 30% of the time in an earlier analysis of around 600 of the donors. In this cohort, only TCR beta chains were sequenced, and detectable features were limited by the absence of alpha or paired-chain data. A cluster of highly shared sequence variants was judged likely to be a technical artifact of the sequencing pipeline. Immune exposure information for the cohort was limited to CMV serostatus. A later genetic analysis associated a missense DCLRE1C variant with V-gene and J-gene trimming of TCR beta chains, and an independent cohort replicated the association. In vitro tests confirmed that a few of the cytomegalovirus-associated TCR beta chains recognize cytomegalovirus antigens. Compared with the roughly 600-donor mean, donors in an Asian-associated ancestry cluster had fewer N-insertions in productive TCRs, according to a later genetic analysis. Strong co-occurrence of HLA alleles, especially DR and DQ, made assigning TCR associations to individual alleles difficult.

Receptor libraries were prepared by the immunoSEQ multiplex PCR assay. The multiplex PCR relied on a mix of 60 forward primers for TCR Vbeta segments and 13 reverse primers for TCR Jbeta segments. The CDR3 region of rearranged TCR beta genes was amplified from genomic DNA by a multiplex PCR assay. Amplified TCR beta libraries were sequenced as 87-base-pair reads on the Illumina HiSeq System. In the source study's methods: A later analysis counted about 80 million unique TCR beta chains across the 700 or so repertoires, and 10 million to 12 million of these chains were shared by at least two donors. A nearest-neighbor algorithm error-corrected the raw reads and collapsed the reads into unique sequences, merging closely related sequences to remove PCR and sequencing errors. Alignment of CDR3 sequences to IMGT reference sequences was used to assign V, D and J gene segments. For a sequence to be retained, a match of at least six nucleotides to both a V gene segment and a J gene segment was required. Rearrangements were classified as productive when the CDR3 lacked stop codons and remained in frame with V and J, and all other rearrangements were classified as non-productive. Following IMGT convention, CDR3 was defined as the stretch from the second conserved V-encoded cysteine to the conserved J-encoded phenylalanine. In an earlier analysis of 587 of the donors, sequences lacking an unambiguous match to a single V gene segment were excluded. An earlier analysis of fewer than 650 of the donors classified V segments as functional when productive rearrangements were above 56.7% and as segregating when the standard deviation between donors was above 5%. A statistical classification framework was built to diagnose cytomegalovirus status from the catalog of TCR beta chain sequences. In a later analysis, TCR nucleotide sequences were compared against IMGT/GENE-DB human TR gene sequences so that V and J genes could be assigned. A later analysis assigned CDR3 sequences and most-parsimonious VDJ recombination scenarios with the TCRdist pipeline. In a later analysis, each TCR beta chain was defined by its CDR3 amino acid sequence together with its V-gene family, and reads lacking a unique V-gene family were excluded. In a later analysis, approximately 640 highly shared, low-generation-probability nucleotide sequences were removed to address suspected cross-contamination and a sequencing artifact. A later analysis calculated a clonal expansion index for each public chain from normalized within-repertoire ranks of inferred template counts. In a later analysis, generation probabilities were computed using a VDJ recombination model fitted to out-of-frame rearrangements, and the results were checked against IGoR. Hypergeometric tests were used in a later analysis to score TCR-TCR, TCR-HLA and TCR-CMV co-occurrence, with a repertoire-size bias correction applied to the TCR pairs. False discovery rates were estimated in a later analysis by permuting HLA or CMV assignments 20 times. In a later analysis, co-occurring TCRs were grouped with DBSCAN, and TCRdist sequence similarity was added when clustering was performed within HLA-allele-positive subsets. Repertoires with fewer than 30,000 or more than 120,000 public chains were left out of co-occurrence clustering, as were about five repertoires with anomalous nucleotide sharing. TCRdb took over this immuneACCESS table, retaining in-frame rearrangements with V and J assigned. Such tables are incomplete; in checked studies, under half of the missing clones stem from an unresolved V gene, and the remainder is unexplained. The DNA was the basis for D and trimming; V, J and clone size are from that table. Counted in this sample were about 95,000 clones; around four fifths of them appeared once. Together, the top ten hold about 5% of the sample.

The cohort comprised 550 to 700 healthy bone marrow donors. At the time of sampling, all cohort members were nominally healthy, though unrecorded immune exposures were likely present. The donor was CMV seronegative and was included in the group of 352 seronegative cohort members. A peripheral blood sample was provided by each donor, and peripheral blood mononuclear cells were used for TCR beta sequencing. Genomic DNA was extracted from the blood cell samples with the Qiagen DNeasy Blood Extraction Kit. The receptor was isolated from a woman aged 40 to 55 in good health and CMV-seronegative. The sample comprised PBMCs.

The CDR3 reads CSVHRGLAGGTEQFF. In nucleotide form, the sequence is TGCAGCGTCCACAGGGGACTAGCGGGCGGTACTGAGCAGTTCTTC. The chain employs TRBV29-1 and TRBJ2-1; the central 12 bases match TRBD2. CDR1 and CDR2, looked up from the germline V gene, are SQVTM and ANQGSEA. The CDR3 measures 15 amino acids from cysteine to phenylalanine. Only the CDR3 region is kept as DNA, spanning 45 bases read in frame from base 1. Trimming leaves V shorter by 6 bases and J shorter by 9 bases, with the junction holding 12 bases beyond the gene matches.